This is a list of T cell receptor beta chains from one sample in a study of PD-1 blockade in mismatch repair-deficient tumors. Clones were read by immunoSEQ multiplex PCR, and TCRdb kept only the in-frame ones, dropping some. The profile shows about 79,000 clones, more than 80% of them singletons. The sequencing here drew on peripheral blood, taken 44 weeks after starting pembrolizumab. The receptors stem from an adult with mismatch repair-deficient cancer. Both conserved end residues are part of each CDR3. A D gene is named only where the DNA matches it firmly. Expanded clones get a size class; other rows say once, few or many, or leave the size out.

CDR3 DNA	CDR3 protein	D gene	V gene	J gene	clone size
TGTGCCAGCACCCAGGGCGCAAGGGGAGATACGCAGTATTTT	CASTQGARGDTQYF	.	TRBV7-2	TRBJ2-3	few
TGTGCCAGCTCACCACTTTCGGGGACTGGGGTTTACGAGCAGTACTTC	CASSPLSGTGVYEQYF	.	TRBV18	TRBJ2-7	.
TGCGCCAGCAGCCCATGGACTAGCGGGAGCTCCTACAATGAGCAGTTCTTC	CASSPWTSGSSYNEQFF	TRBD2	TRBV5-1	TRBJ2-1	.
TGCAGCGTTGTAGCGGGAGGGCCAAGGCCGTACGAGCAGTACTTC	CSVVAGGPRPYEQYF	TRBD2	TRBV29-1	TRBJ2-7	.
TGTGCCAGCAGCCTCGGGGGGAGTCGATCCTACAATGAGCAGTTCTTC	CASSLGGSRSYNEQFF	TRBD2	TRBV14	TRBJ2-1	once
TGTGCCAGCAGCAATAGGGTGGGGCAGCTAAACTCCTACAATGAGCAGTTCTTC	CASSNRVGQLNSYNEQFF	.	TRBV21-1	TRBJ2-1	.
TGTGCCAGCAGCCCCGGGGGGATGAATCAGCCCCAGCATTTT	CASSPGGMNQPQHF	.	TRBV5-6	TRBJ1-5	few
TGTGCCAGCACTCCGACAGGGGGCAGTGGTCAGCCCCAGCATTTT	CASTPTGGSGQPQHF	TRBD1	TRBV6-5	TRBJ1-5	.
TGTGCCTGGATTTCAGACTGGACAGGGGGGTTCGTGGAGTTCTTC	CAWISDWTGGFVEFF	TRBD1	TRBV30	TRBJ2-1	few
TGCGCCAGCCGACAGAACCCCACTTCGGACGAGCAGTACTTC	CASRQNPTSDEQYF	.	TRBV10-1	TRBJ2-7	.
TGTGCCAGCTACCCGGGAGACCGCAACTATGGCTACACCTTC	CASYPGDRNYGYTF	.	TRBV2	TRBJ1-2	few
TGTGCCAGCAGTCAAGGGTTTCGATATGGCTACACCTTC	CASSQGFRYGYTF	.	TRBV14	TRBJ1-2	.
TGTGCCAGCAGTGAAGGAGGACTGACCCAGCATTTT	CASSEGGLTQHF	.	TRBV2	TRBJ1-5	.
TGCGCCAGCAGTGACAGGGAGGGCGAGCAGTACTTC	CASSDREGEQYF	TRBD2	TRBV10-1	TRBJ2-7	.
TGTGCCAGCAGCAAGGGGGGCAGGGACTACGAGCAGTACTTC	CASSKGGRDYEQYF	.	TRBV9	TRBJ2-7	.
TGTGCCAGCAGTCCCCCGGGACGCGGAAACACTGAAGCTTTCTTT	CASSPPGRGNTEAFF	.	TRBV6-5	TRBJ1-1	.
TGTGCCCTACAGACAGGATCCTATGGCTACACCTTC	CALQTGSYGYTF	.	TRBV19	TRBJ1-2	.
TGTGCCAGCAGCCCCCCCCTAGGCGGCCACGAGCAGTACTTC	CASSPPLGGHEQYF	.	TRBV7-8	TRBJ2-7	.
TGTGCCAGCAGCATCAACTATGGCTACACCTTC	CASSINYGYTF	.	TRBV9	TRBJ1-2	.
TGTGCCAGCAGCATTCTAGCGGGAGCGACCAATGAGCAGTTCTTC	CASSILAGATNEQFF	TRBD2	TRBV7-6	TRBJ2-1	.
TGTGCCAGCAGTGAAATACTAGCGGCTACCTACGAGCAGTACTTC	CASSEILAATYEQYF	TRBD2	TRBV2	TRBJ2-7	.
TGCAGCGTTGACTCGACAGGGGGAGTCTACGAGCAGTACTTC	CSVDSTGGVYEQYF	TRBD1	TRBV29-1	TRBJ2-7	few
TGTGCCAGCAGCCAGGACGCCCGTATAGAAAACACCATATATTTT	CASSQDARIENTIYF	.	TRBV4-2	TRBJ1-3	.
TGTGCCAGCAATGGGGACAGGGACTATGGCTACACCTTC	CASNGDRDYGYTF	TRBD1	TRBV2	TRBJ1-2	.
TGCGCCAGCTCCCCTGGGACTAGCGTCTACGAGCAGTACTTC	CASSPGTSVYEQYF	TRBD2	TRBV5-1	TRBJ2-7	.
TGCGCCAGCAGCGGAAGCCCTGGACAGGGGAGAAATGAGCAGTTCTTC	CASSGSPGQGRNEQFF	TRBD1	TRBV5-1	TRBJ2-1	.
TGTGCCAGCAGTTACTCGATAAGCACAGATACGCAGTATTTT	CASSYSISTDTQYF	.	TRBV6-5	TRBJ2-3	.
TGTGCCAGCAGCCTTCCTCCGGGACAGGGAGGAGATACGCAGTATTTT	CASSLPPGQGGDTQYF	TRBD1	TRBV5-4	TRBJ2-3	.
TGTGCCAGCAGTGGGGTGGACAGGCTGGAATATGGCTACACCTTC	CASSGVDRLEYGYTF	TRBD1	TRBV2	TRBJ1-2	.
TGTGCCAGCAGCTTGGACCAGAACACTGAAGCTTTCTTT	CASSLDQNTEAFF	.	TRBV5-4	TRBJ1-1	few
TGTGCCTGGAATTCAAATTTAGCAAATCAGCCCCAGCATTTT	CAWNSNLANQPQHF	.	TRBV30	TRBJ1-5	.
TGTGCCAGTAGTATCGGGACAGCTAGCAATCAGCCCCAGCATTTT	CASSIGTASNQPQHF	TRBD1	TRBV19	TRBJ1-5	.
TGTGCCAGCAGCTTAACTGTGCCCTCTGGGGCCAACGTCCTGACTTTC	CASSLTVPSGANVLTF	.	TRBV7-3	TRBJ2-6	.
TGTGCCAGCAGTGACAGAGGGGGGAACTCCTACGAGCAGTACTTC	CASSDRGGNSYEQYF	.	TRBV6-4	TRBJ2-7	.
TGTGCCAGCAGTCGGACTAGCCTTGCGACCCAGTACTTC	CASSRTSLATQYF	TRBD2	TRBV6-5	TRBJ2-5	.
TGTGCCAGCAGCCAGGACGATAGCGGGAGGCGGAATGGCTTGGAGACCCAGTACTTC	CASSQDDSGRRNGLETQYF	TRBD2	TRBV4-2	TRBJ2-5	.
TGTGCCAGCAGCTCCGGACTAGCGGGGCACACAGATACGCAGTATTTT	CASSSGLAGHTDTQYF	TRBD2	TRBV5-4	TRBJ2-3	.
TGTGCCAGCAGCCAAGAGCCGGGAAAACTTATATATGGCTACACCTTC	CASSQEPGKLIYGYTF	.	TRBV14	TRBJ1-2	.
TGTGCCAGCAGTTTACTAGACGGCAATCAGCCCCAGCATTTT	CASSLLDGNQPQHF	.	TRBV28	TRBJ1-5	.
TGTGCTAGTGGTCCGGGTAATGAGCAGTTCTTC	CASGPGNEQFF	.	TRBV12-5	TRBJ2-1	few
TGTGCCAGCAGCTCCCGCCAGACATACGAGCAGTACTTC	CASSSRQTYEQYF	.	TRBV7-3	TRBJ2-7	few
TGTGCCAGCAGCCAAGGAGGGGGCTTCTATGGCTACACCTTC	CASSQGGGFYGYTF	TRBD1	TRBV4-2	TRBJ1-2	few
TGTGCCAGTAAACTTGGGGACACTGAAGCTTTCTTT	CASKLGDTEAFF	.	TRBV27	TRBJ1-1	few
TGTGCCAGCAGTTTTTTGGACCGTTCAGGGGGCTACACCTTC	CASSFLDRSGGYTF	.	TRBV27	TRBJ1-2	.
TGTGCCAGCAGCTTAGTACTGCGGACTAGCGGGAGTTCCAATGAGCAGTTCTTC	CASSLVLRTSGSSNEQFF	TRBD2	TRBV11-2	TRBJ2-1	.
TGTGCCAGCAGCTACCCGGGACAGCCCTACGAGCAGTACTTC	CASSYPGQPYEQYF	TRBD1	TRBV7-9	TRBJ2-7	.